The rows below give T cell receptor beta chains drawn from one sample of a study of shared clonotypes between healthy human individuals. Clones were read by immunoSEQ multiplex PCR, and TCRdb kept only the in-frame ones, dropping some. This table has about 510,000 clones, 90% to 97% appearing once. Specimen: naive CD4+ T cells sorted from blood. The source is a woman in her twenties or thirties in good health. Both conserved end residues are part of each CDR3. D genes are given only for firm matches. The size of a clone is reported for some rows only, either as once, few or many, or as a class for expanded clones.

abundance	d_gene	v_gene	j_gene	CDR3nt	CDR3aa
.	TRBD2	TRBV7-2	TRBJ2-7	TGTGCCAGCAGCTGGACTAGCGGGAGCTACGAGCAGTACTTC	CASSWTSGSYEQYF
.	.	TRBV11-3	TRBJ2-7	TGTGCCAGCAGCCCAAGTCTGGGAGAGCAGTACTTC	CASSPSLGEQYF
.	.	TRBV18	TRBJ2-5	TGTGCCAGCTCACCTCTGGACAGCCAAGAGACCCAGTACTTC	CASSPLDSQETQYF
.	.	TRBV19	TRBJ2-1	TGTGCCAGTAACTACGGGAGTGCAGCCTACAATGAGCAGTTCTTC	CASNYGSAAYNEQFF
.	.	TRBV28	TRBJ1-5	TGTGCCAGCAGTTTAGGAACACGGGGTCGACCGGGACGGCTATCAAATCAGCCCCAGCATTTT	CASSLGTRGRPGRLSNQPQHF
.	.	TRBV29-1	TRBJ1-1	TGCAGCGCCCAGCTTGGGGTGAACACTGAAGCTTTCTTT	CSAQLGVNTEAFF
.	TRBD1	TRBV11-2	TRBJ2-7	TGTGCCAGCAGCAGACAGGGGGCTCCCTACGAGCAGTACTTC	CASSRQGAPYEQYF
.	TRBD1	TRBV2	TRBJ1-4	TGTGCCGCCTCGGGACAGATTATTGAAAAACTGTTTTTT	CAASGQIIEKLFF
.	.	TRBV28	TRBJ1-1	TGTGCCAGCAGTTTATTCCCAGGGAGAGCTTTCTTT	CASSLFPGRAFF
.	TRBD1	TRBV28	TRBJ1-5	TGTGCCAGCAGTCCAGGGGGCATAAGCAATCAGCCCCAGCATTTT	CASSPGGISNQPQHF
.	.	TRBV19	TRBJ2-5	TGTGCCAGTAGTTCCCCGGGGACGATCGGAGGGGAGACCCAGTACTTC	CASSSPGTIGGETQYF
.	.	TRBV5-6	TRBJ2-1	TGTGCCAGCGCTGAGTGGCAGGGATACAATGAGCAGTTCTTC	CASAEWQGYNEQFF
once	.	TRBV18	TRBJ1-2	TGTGCCAGCTCACCAAGAGACGGGAACTATGGCTACACCTTC	CASSPRDGNYGYTF
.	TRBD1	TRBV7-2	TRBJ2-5	TGTGCCAGCAGCTTAGCGCTAATGTACAGGGGGAGGGAGACCCAGTACTTC	CASSLALMYRGRETQYF